The 9 T cell receptor beta chains below all came from one sample that was sequenced in a study of CD8 T cells in Susac syndrome. When the RNA was reverse transcribed, random hexamers were used with an input of about 0.5 to 1 ug. TCRdb processed the immunoSEQ multiplex PCR reads anew with MiXCR; each CDR3 protein has one entry. This table holds a few hundred thousand distinct CDR3 sequences, around 95% found once. The sequenced material came from CD4+ T cells from PBMCs. These receptors originate from a human donor with multiple sclerosis.

This clonotype was recorded a few times. V is TRBV29-1 and J is TRBJ1-2; 8 bases align to TRBD1. CDR3 length: 13 amino acids. With V trimmed by 4 bases and J by 0 bases, 1 base remained unmatched. Per the germline V gene, CDR1 is SQVTM and CDR2 is ANQGSEA. The CDR3 sequence is CSVGQGPNYGYTF. The DNA of the CDR3 is TGCAGCGTTGGACAGGGGCCTAACTATGGCTACACCTTC.

V gene TRBV11-1 combines with J gene TRBJ2-1, with D uncertain. V was clipped by 5 bases and J by 6 bases, with 5 bases between them. The CDR3 length is 11 residues. CDR1 and CDR2 from the germline V gene are SGHAT and FQDESV (reference sequence). This chain's CDR3 is CASSRSNEQFF. The CDR3 DNA is TGTGCCAGCAGCCGATCCAATGAGCAGTTCTTC.

This chain connects TRBV29-1 to TRBJ2-7; 11 bases are a match to TRBD2. V lost 7 bases, J lost 5 bases, and 16 bases stayed unmatched. CDR1 SQVTM and CDR2 ANQGSEA come from the germline V gene. The CDR3 consists of 16 residues. CDR3 bases: TGCAGCGCCGGGGCTGATGAACTAGCGGGAGCCGACGAGCAGTACTTC. This encodes CSAGADELAGADEQYF.

The V and J genes are TRBV20-1 and TRBJ1-6, with 10 bases that match TRBD1. Germline CDR1 is DFQATT and CDR2 is SNEGSKA (reference sequence). V trimming: 3 bases; J trimming: 3 bases; junction bases outside the gene matches: 8. The length of the CDR3 is 17 residues. The CDR3, as DNA: TGCAGTGCTAGTGTGGGACAGGGGTCGCGCTATAATTCACCCCTCCACTTT. This sequence encodes CSASVGQGSRYNSPLHF.

The chain combines TRBV5-6 with TRBJ2-1; TRBD1 aligns across 9 bases. Germline-derived CDR1 and CDR2 are SGHDT and YYEEEE. Losses at the gene ends were 3 bases for V and 1 base for J; bases not matched to a gene: 8. This CDR3 comprises 17 residues. The CDR3 coding sequence is TGTGCCAGCAGCTCCTCCGGGACAGGGTTTTCCTACAATGAGCAGTTCTTC. Encoded protein: CASSSSGTGFSYNEQFF.

The chain has TRBV30 and TRBJ1-5; 9 nucleotides match TRBD1. The CDR3 spans 16 residues. J was trimmed by 6 bases and V by 2 bases; bases with no gene match: 11. Per the germline V gene, CDR1 is GTSNPN and CDR2 is SVGIG (reference sequence). In DNA form, the CDR3 reads TGTGCCTGGAGTACTACCGGGACAGGGAGCGGTCAGCCCCAGCATTTT. It encodes CAWSTTGTGSGQPQHF.

This chain connects TRBV3-1 to TRBJ2-2; D is perhaps TRBD2 (5 bases). The CDR3 sequence is 13 residues long. Trimming stripped 4 bases from V and 7 bases from J, with 10 bases between. Germline V gene lookup returns CDR1 LGHDT and CDR2 YNNKEL (reference sequence). DNA for the CDR3: TGTGCCAGCAGCCCCTTCAGCGGCGGGGAGCTGTTTTTT. Its protein product is CASSPFSGGELFF. Based on the CDR3 plus reference TRBV3-1 and TRBJ2-2, the full variable domain is DTAVSQTPKYLVTQMGNDKSIKCEQNLGHDTMYWYKQDSKKFLKIMFSYNNKELIINETVPNRFSPKSPDKAHLNLHINSLELGDSAVYFCASSPFSGGELFFGEGSRLTVL.

The V call is TRBV2, the J call TRBJ2-6; TRBD2 matches 12 bases. Losses at the gene ends were 7 bases for V and 2 bases for J; bases not matched to a gene: 9. This CDR3 is built from 18 residues. Germline CDR1 reads SNHLY; CDR2 reads FYNNEI. In nucleotides, the CDR3 is TGTGCCAGCAACCTCCGACTAGCGGGAGAGCCTGGGGCCAACGTCCTGACTTTC. As protein: CASNLRLAGEPGANVLTF.

This chain uses TRBV30 with TRBJ2-7, with 7 positions matching TRBD1. CDR1 and CDR2 (germline): GTSNPN, SVGIG (reference sequence). The CDR3 consists of 14 residues. The V gene end was trimmed by 3 bases and the J gene end by 2 bases; junction bases not matched to a gene: 7. The CDR3 region has the DNA TGTGCCTGGAGATTGGCAGGGGGAACCTACGAGCAGTACTTC. As protein: CAWRLAGGTYEQYF. The variable domain in full, completed from reference TRBV30 and TRBJ2-7, reads SQTIHQWPATLVQPVGSPLSLECTVEGTSNPNLYWYRQAAGRGLQLLFYSVGIGQISSEVPQNLSASRPQDRQFILSSKKLLLSDSGFYLCAWRLAGGTYEQYFGPGTRLTVT.